This T cell receptor beta chain was obtained from a study of CD8+CD57+ T cells in acquired aplastic anemia. A single count supports this clonotype. Patients sequenced had flow cytometry evidence of CD8+CD57+ cell expansion. This CDR3 region has 17 residues. Per germline, CDR1 SGHDN and CDR2 FVKESK. V was trimmed by 4 bases and J by 6 bases, leaving 21 bases between them. Profiles of TCR beta VDJ and CDR3 were generated from a genomic DNA template. TCRdb reprocessed the reads via MiXCR and lists one record per CDR3 protein. The table records roughly 260,000 distinct CDR3 sequences, about 44% of them present only once.

Source material: sorted CD4+, CD8+, or CD8+CD57+ T cells (not recorded which) from PBMCs. The chain carries TRBV14 and TRBJ1-4; TRBD1 is a possible D gene (6 bases). This clonotype originated in a human donor with aplastic anemia. The CDR3 protein is CASSLPGGLGGYEKLFF. The CDR3 coding sequence is TGTGCCAGCAGCCTTCCTGGGGGCCTCGGAGGGTATGAAAAACTGTTTTTT.